The 16 T cell receptor beta chains below were found in one sample sequenced in a study of blood T cell repertoires in COVID-19. The method was immunoSEQ multiplex PCR; TCRdb's version includes in-frame clones alone and lacks a portion of them. The sample includes 250,000 to 300,000 clones, approximately 89% of them seen just once. The sample taken for sequencing was peripheral blood. The receptors derive from a woman aged 25 to 39 who had recovered from COVID-19.

This clone has just a few counts. The rearrangement links TRBV4-3 to TRBJ1-6, with D possibly being TRBD1 (5 bases). The CDR3 sequence is 14 residues long. V lost 0 bases and J 8 bases, leaving 8 bases between the germline ends. CDR1 LGHNA and CDR2 YSLEER come from the germline V gene. CDR3 DNA: TGCGCCAGCAGCCAAGACAGGGAGGATTCACCCCTCCACTTT. Protein product: CASSQDREDSPLHF.

A few counts support this clone. The chain joins TRBV27 to TRBJ2-2; D is ambiguous. CDR3 length equals 14 residues. Germline loops: CDR1 MNHEY, CDR2 SMNVEV (reference sequence). V lost 0 bases, J lost 4 bases, and 6 bases lay in between. CDR3 in amino acids: CASSLSVSTGELFF. DNA of the CDR3: TGTGCCAGCAGTTTATCGGTTAGCACCGGGGAGCTGTTTTTT.

A single count supports this clone. The genes are TRBV10-3 and TRBJ2-1, with 7 nucleotides matching TRBD1. V lost 8 bases to trimming and J lost 2 bases; unmatched junction nucleotides: 3. In germline, CDR1 is ENHRY, CDR2 SYGVKD. CDR3 length: 13 residues. The CDR3 loop reads CAIQGDPYNEQFF. The CDR3 nucleotides are TGTGCCATCCAGGGGGATCCCTACAATGAGCAGTTCTTC.

CDR3 sequence (DNA): TGTGCCAGCAGTTACGCAGGGGGCCGGGGAAATGGCTACACCTTC. This sequence encodes CASSYAGGRGNGYTF. The chain links TRBV6-5 to TRBJ1-2, with 8 bases identical to TRBD1. The CDR3 covers 15 residues. Germline CDR1 is MNHEY and CDR2 is SVGAGI. V trimming: 2 bases; J trimming: 6 bases; junction bases outside the gene matches: 8.

The chain uses TRBV5-1 and TRBJ1-3; 8 nucleotides match TRBD1. J gave up 2 bases and V 4 bases, and 2 bases lay outside the gene matches. CDR1 is SGHRS, CDR2 YFSETQ, per germline. There are 14 residues in the CDR3. CDR3: CASSPDRAGNTIYF. CDR3 DNA sequence: TGCGCCAGCAGCCCGGACAGGGCTGGAAACACCATATATTTT.

The chain combines TRBV5-1 with TRBJ2-3, with a tentative D call TRBD2 (5 bases). The V gene lost 4 bases and the J gene lost 0 bases, with 15 bases spanning the gap. This CDR3 has 16 amino acids. In germline, CDR1 is SGHRS, CDR2 YFSETQ. In DNA form, the CDR3 reads TGCGCCAGCAGCCGGGCCGGGATCTCTAGCACAGATACGCAGTATTTT. It specifies CASSRAGISSTDTQYF. Supplemented by reference TRBV5-1 and TRBJ2-3, the full variable domain reads KAGVTQTPRYLIKTRGQQVTLSCSPISGHRSVSWYQQTPGQGLQFLFEYFSETQRNKGNFPGRFSGRQFSNSRSEMNVSTLELGDSALYLCASSRAGISSTDTQYFGPGTRLTVL.

The chain has TRBV6-5 and TRBJ1-1; D gene uncertain. Between the trimmed V and J ends, which lost 11 bases and 2 bases, there was a span of 15 bases. Germline V lookup: CDR1 MNHEY, CDR2 SVGAGI. The CDR3 consists of 13 residues. The CDR3 bases are TGTGCCGTATTCTCCGGGGATAACACTGAAGCTTTCTTT. Translation: CAVFSGDNTEAFF.

The V and J genes are TRBV3-1 (or the pseudogene TRBV3-2) and TRBJ2-5; D might be TRBD2 (6 bases). This CDR3 contains 16 residues. CDR1 LGHDT and CDR2 YNNKEL come from the germline V gene (reference sequence). V was clipped by 3 bases and J by 1 base, with 15 bases between them. The CDR3 spells CASSQAGGATQETQYF. CDR3 in DNA: TGTGCCAGCAGCCAGGCCGGAGGGGCGACCCAAGAGACCCAGTACTTC.

The chain carries TRBV5-6 and TRBJ1-2; 10 bases line up with TRBD1. This CDR3 contains 14 residues. V lost 1 base, J lost 7 bases, and 4 bases stayed unmatched. The germline CDR1 and CDR2 sequences are SGHDT and YYEEEE. In DNA form, the CDR3 reads TGTGCCAGCAGCTTGTCGACAGGGGGCGGTGGCTACACCTTC. Translated: CASSLSTGGGGYTF.

The chain is built from TRBV7-2 and TRBJ1-2; D gene ambiguous. Per germline, CDR1 SGHTA and CDR2 FQGNSA. Trimming removed 5 bases from V and 5 bases from J, with 15 bases in between. The CDR3 runs 14 residues. The CDR3 bases are TGTGCCAGCAGCCTTCCCTCGGAGTTGTATGGCTACACCTTC. Translation gives CASSLPSELYGYTF.

The rearrangement uses TRBV2 and TRBJ2-7, with 7 bases lining up with TRBD2. Germline V lookup: CDR1 SNHLY, CDR2 FYNNEI. The CDR3 loop spans 20 amino acids. Losses at the gene ends were 1 base for V and 4 bases for J; bases not matched to a gene: 22. The CDR3, as DNA: TGTGCCAGCAGTGAAGAGGGACTAAGTAGGACGAGACCCCACCGGTACGAGCAGTACTTC. Encoded protein: CASSEEGLSRTRPHRYEQYF.

The V call is TRBV5-6, the J call TRBJ1-2; D might be TRBD1 (5 bases). Trimming pared 9 bases from V and 8 bases from J, leaving 23 bases between. The CDR3 is made up of 14 amino acids. Germline CDR1 is SGHDT and CDR2 is YYEEEE. The CDR3: CATDVFGNSGGYTF. The CDR3 nucleotides are TGTGCCACCGACGTTTTCGGCAATTCAGGGGGCTACACCTTC.

The gene calls are TRBV6-2 or TRBV6-3 and TRBJ2-5; possible D gene TRBD2, 5 bases. Germline V lookup: CDR1 MNHEY, CDR2 SVGEGT. The V gene lost 6 bases and the J gene lost 5 bases, with 16 bases spanning the gap. The CDR3 runs 14 residues. The CDR3 DNA follows: TGTGCCAGCAGCCGATCCACGGGGTCGGAGACCCAGTACTTC. The encoded protein is CASSRSTGSETQYF.

The chain has TRBV15 and TRBJ2-3, with unresolved D. V lost 2 bases, J lost 5 bases, and 8 bases lay in between. The length of the CDR3 is 13 residues. CDR1 is LNHNV, CDR2 YYDKDF, per germline (reference sequence). CDR3 coding DNA: TGTGCCACCAGCAGACAGTTTAAAGATACGCAGTATTTT. Protein: CATSRQFKDTQYF.

The V call is TRBV2, the J call TRBJ2-1; 12 nucleotides align to TRBD2. This CDR3 has 14 residues. The germline gives CDR1 SNHLY, CDR2 FYNNEI. V gave up 1 base and J gave up 9 bases; unmatched junction bases: 1. The CDR3 is CASSEGTSGVEQFF. DNA of the CDR3: TGTGCCAGCAGTGAAGGGACTAGCGGGGTTGAGCAGTTCTTC.

The CDR3 nucleotides are TGTGCCAGCAGCGTCCAGGACTCCTATGGCTACACCTTC. Residues: CASSVQDSYGYTF. The rearrangement uses TRBV5-4 and TRBJ1-2; D gene ambiguous. CDR3 size: 13 residues. With 4 bases removed from V and 4 bases from J, the gap between germline ends came to 11 bases. CDR1 SGHNT and CDR2 YYREEE come from the germline V gene (reference sequence).